These 32 T cell receptor beta chains were all obtained from the same sample, sequenced in a study of T cell clusters in autoimmune cytopenias. Each sample's input was around 270 ng genomic DNA, roughly 40,000 genome equivalents. One tube held mixed TRB-A and TRB-B primer pools for touch-down PCR. From the multiplex PCR reads, TCRdb lists one entry per CDR3 protein and no DNA. The table counts about 3,500 distinct CDR3 sequences; about 3.2% lies in the top ten. Sequences were obtained from peripheral blood. These receptors were collected from a human donor with an autoimmune cytopenia or autoimmune hepatitis (not recorded which).

The chain uses TRBV5-1 and TRBJ2-5; TCRdb reports TRBD1, a call that lacks DNA to check it against. The germline V gene encodes CDR1 SGHRS and CDR2 YFSETQ. The CDR3 runs 14 residues. Here the CDR3 reads CASSTTGGRETQYF.

By frequency, this clonotype is medium-sized. The chain links TRBV6-1 to TRBJ1-2. Germline CDR1 and CDR2: MNHNS and SASEGT. The CDR3 runs 13 residues. CDR3 sequence: CASSERVTYGYTF.

The chain combines TRBV28 with TRBJ2-5; TCRdb outputs TRBD1, but without DNA this stays unchecked. The CDR3 consists of 13 residues. Germline V gene lookup returns CDR1 MDHEN and CDR2 SYDVKM. The CDR3 sequence is CASSFGGLGTQYF.

The chain has TRBV4-2 and TRBJ2-1; the TCRdb call, TRBD2, lacks DNA for checking. In germline, CDR1 is LGHNA, CDR2 YNFKEQ. The CDR3 contains 19 residues. CDR3: CASSQALILAGGGYNEQFF.

In terms of frequency, this clonotype is medium-sized. The chain couples TRBV6-1 to TRBJ2-4; the D gene TCRdb calls, TRBD1, cannot be checked with no DNA. The germline gives CDR1 MNHNS, CDR2 SASEGT. The CDR3 loop spans 17 amino acids. The chain's CDR3 is CASSEAVGGAAKNIQYF.

This clonotype is identified as medium-sized from frequency. V is TRBV6-5 and J is TRBJ1-1. This CDR3 spans 14 amino acids. Germline CDR1 and CDR2: MNHEY and SVGAGI. CDR3 region: CASSYSNVAAEAFF.

J is TRBJ1-6 and V is TRBV11-2; absent DNA, TCRdb's TRBD1 call cannot be checked. The length of the CDR3 is 16 residues. CDR1 and CDR2 (germline): SGHAT, FQNNGV. CDR3: CASSLLLTGTNSPLHF.

This clonotype is medium-sized (0.01 to 0.1%) by frequency. V is TRBV5-1 and J is TRBJ2-6. The CDR3 totals 16 residues. Germline V gene lookup returns CDR1 SGHRS and CDR2 YFSETQ. Here the CDR3 reads CASSLGLAVGANVLTF. Looking up the rest from reference TRBV5-1 and TRBJ2-6 gives the full variable domain: KAGVTQTPRYLIKTRGQQVTLSCSPISGHRSVSWYQQTPGQGLQFLFEYFSETQRNKGNFPGRFSGRQFSNSRSEMNVSTLELGDSALYLCASSLGLAVGANVLTFGAGSRLTVL.

By frequency, this clonotype is medium-sized. The rearrangement links TRBV5-4 to TRBJ2-4; absent DNA, TCRdb's TRBD1 call cannot be checked. This CDR3 has 14 amino acids. Per germline, CDR1 SGHNT and CDR2 YYREEE (reference sequence). The CDR3 protein is CASSKWDSKNIQYF.

This clonotype is labeled medium-sized based on frequency. The chain employs TRBV6-1 and TRBJ2-7; absent DNA, TCRdb's TRBD1 call cannot be checked. The germline V gene encodes CDR1 MNHNS and CDR2 SASEGT. This CDR3 contains 15 residues. The CDR3 here is CASSEVQGSPYEQYF.

The V gene is TRBV20-1, the J gene TRBJ1-5; TCRdb's assignment of TRBD1 cannot be checked, as there is no DNA. CDR3 length equals 12 residues. Germline assignment: CDR1 DFQATT and CDR2 SNEGSKA (reference sequence). The CDR3 sequence is CSARRGNQPQHF.

The J gene is TRBJ2-3, the V gene TRBV5-8; lacking DNA, the TRBD2 call made by TCRdb goes unchecked. In germline, CDR1 is SGHTS, CDR2 YDEGEE. The CDR3 contains 14 residues. The CDR3 loop reads CASSIGTIVNTQYF.

Judged by frequency, this clonotype is medium-sized. The chain is built from TRBV7-9 and TRBJ1-3. Germline CDR1 is SEHNR and CDR2 is FQNEAQ (reference sequence). This CDR3 has 15 amino acids. Here the CDR3 reads CASSLSGVPGNTIYF.

The chain joins TRBV2 to TRBJ2-5. The CDR3 totals 13 residues. Germline-derived CDR1 and CDR2 are SNHLY and FYNNEI. CDR3 region: CASSEGSYGTQYF.

V gene TRBV29-1 combines with J gene TRBJ1-2; checking the TCRdb D call of TRBD1 is not possible without DNA. The CDR3 runs 16 residues. Germline V CDR1 and CDR2: SQVTM, ANQGSEA. CDR3 region: CSVQSGGQGTGRGYTF.

By frequency, this clonotype is medium-sized. The chain links TRBV6-6 to TRBJ1-5. The CDR3 has 11 amino acids. Germline assignment: CDR1 MNHNY and CDR2 SVGAGI (reference sequence). CDR3 in amino acids: CASSSGQPQHF.

This sequence joins TRBV10-1 and TRBJ2-2; there is no DNA to check the TCRdb D call of TRBD2. The CDR3 sequence is 12 residues long. Looked up from germline, CDR1 is WNHNN and CDR2 is SYGVQD (reference sequence). The CDR3 spells CASFKRSGELFF.

This clonotype counts as medium-sized by frequency. J is TRBJ2-7 and V is TRBV20-1; TCRdb reports TRBD1, a call that lacks DNA to check it against. Germline-derived CDR1 and CDR2 are DFQATT and SNEGSKA (reference sequence). This CDR3 is built from 13 residues. CDR3 in amino acids: CSASRPQGNEQYF.

This CDR3 reads CASSLTQHYGYTF. The V and J genes are TRBV28 and TRBJ1-2. Germline CDR1 MDHEN, CDR2 SYDVKM. The CDR3 is 13 residues long.

This clonotype is medium-sized (0.01 to 0.1%) by frequency. The chain uses TRBV20-1 and TRBJ2-2; the TCRdb D gene call, TRBD2, has no DNA to confirm it. Germline V gene data show CDR1 as DFQATT and CDR2 as SNEGSKA (reference sequence). This CDR3 is 16 amino acids long. CDR3 loop: CSARPQGRAHTGELFF.

This clonotype is classed as medium-sized by frequency. J is TRBJ2-6 and V is TRBV7-9. The CDR3 covers 15 residues. Germline values: CDR1 SEHNR, CDR2 FQNEAQ (reference sequence). CDR3 loop: CASSLSGPGANVLTF.

This clonotype ranks as medium-sized in terms of frequency. This rearrangement joins TRBV12-3 or TRBV12-4 to TRBJ2-1; the D call of TRBD2 rests on TCRdb alone, since no DNA is present to check it. The CDR3 is made up of 14 amino acids. CDR3 residues: CASTAGAPPREQFF.

The chain combines TRBV5-1 with TRBJ2-2; no DNA is available, so the TRBD1 call from TCRdb remains unchecked. From germline, CDR1 is SGHRS and CDR2 YFSETQ. The CDR3 contains 16 residues. This CDR3 is CASSAGQGVRTGELFF. Looking up the rest from reference TRBV5-1 and TRBJ2-2 gives the full variable domain: KAGVTQTPRYLIKTRGQQVTLSCSPISGHRSVSWYQQTPGQGLQFLFEYFSETQRNKGNFPGRFSGRQFSNSRSEMNVSTLELGDSALYLCASSAGQGVRTGELFFGEGSRLTVL.

This clonotype is labeled medium-sized based on frequency. V usage is TRBV27 and J usage is TRBJ2-7; as DNA is missing, the TRBD2 call by TCRdb cannot be tested. CDR3 length equals 16 residues. CDR1 is MNHEY and CDR2 is SMNVEV in the germline V gene (reference sequence). Here the CDR3 reads CASSLSNSGRAGEQYF.

V gene TRBV20-1 combines with J gene TRBJ1-1. Germline V gives CDR1 DFQATT, CDR2 SNEGSKA (reference sequence). The length of the CDR3 is 14 residues. CDR3 amino acids: CSALGPHRDAEAFF.

This clonotype is deemed medium-sized by its frequency. The chain couples TRBV18 to TRBJ2-1; absent DNA, TCRdb's TRBD1 call cannot be checked. The CDR3 has 17 residues. The germline V gene has CDR1 KGHSH and CDR2 LQKENI. The CDR3: CASSPQNRDRGYNEQFF.

This clonotype is identified as medium-sized (0.01 to 0.1%) from frequency. This chain uses TRBV6-5 with TRBJ2-7. The CDR3 runs to 12 residues. CDR1 MNHEY and CDR2 SVGAGI come from the germline V gene. This CDR3 is CASSSYRSEQYF.

Measured by frequency, this clonotype is medium-sized (0.01 to 0.1%). The chain's CDR3 is CASSRQGGANYGYTF. This chain links TRBV5-1 with TRBJ1-2; TCRdb indicates TRBD1, and absent DNA this call remains unverified. In germline, CDR1 is SGHRS, CDR2 YFSETQ. This CDR3 region has 15 residues.

This clonotype registers medium-sized by frequency. This chain links TRBV6-1 with TRBJ1-3; absent DNA, TCRdb's TRBD1 call cannot be checked. From germline, CDR1 is MNHNS and CDR2 SASEGT. The CDR3 runs 15 residues. The CDR3 spells CASRAGQGLGNTIYF.

By frequency, this clonotype registers medium-sized. V and J are TRBV28 and TRBJ2-1. Germline assignment: CDR1 MDHEN and CDR2 SYDVKM. There are 15 residues in the CDR3. The CDR3 reads CASSFWGRASDEQFF.

This clonotype is classed as medium-sized (0.01 to 0.1%) by frequency. The rearrangement uses TRBV5-5 and TRBJ2-2. CDR1 and CDR2 from the germline V gene are SGHKS and YYEKEE (reference sequence). The CDR3 loop spans 14 amino acids. CDR3 region: CASSSTSYTGELFF.

This clonotype ranks as medium-sized in terms of frequency. This chain uses TRBV5-1 with TRBJ2-7; TCRdb's D gene call, TRBD2, goes unchecked for lack of DNA. CDR1 is SGHRS and CDR2 is YFSETQ in the germline V gene. This CDR3 contains 15 residues. CDR3 residues: CASSFAGLITYEQYF. Full variable domain (outside the CDR3, taken from reference TRBV5-1 and TRBJ2-7): KAGVTQTPRYLIKTRGQQVTLSCSPISGHRSVSWYQQTPGQGLQFLFEYFSETQRNKGNFPGRFSGRQFSNSRSEMNVSTLELGDSALYLCASSFAGLITYEQYFGPGTRLTVT.